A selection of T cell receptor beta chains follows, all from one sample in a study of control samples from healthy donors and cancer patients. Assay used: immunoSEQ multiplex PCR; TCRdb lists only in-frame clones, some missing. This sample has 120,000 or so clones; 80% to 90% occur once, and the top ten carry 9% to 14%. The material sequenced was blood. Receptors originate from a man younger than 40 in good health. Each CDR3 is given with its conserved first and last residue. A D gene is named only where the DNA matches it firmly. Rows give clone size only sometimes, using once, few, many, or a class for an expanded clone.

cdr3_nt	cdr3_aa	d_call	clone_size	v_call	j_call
TGCGCCAGCAGCCTCACAGACAATGAGCAGTTCTTC	CASSLTDNEQFF	NA	few	TRBV5-1	TRBJ2-1
TGTGCCAGCAGCGAACCGGTTGGGAGCTCCTACAATGAGCAGTTCTTC	CASSEPVGSSYNEQFF	NA	NA	TRBV6-1	TRBJ2-1
TGTGCCAGCAGCCAAGATACGTCGAACACTGAAGCTTTCTTT	CASSQDTSNTEAFF	NA	once	TRBV3-1/TRBV3-2	TRBJ1-1
TGTGCCAGCAGCCTCGTTACAGGATTGAACACAGATACGCAGTATTTT	CASSLVTGLNTDTQYF	NA	once	TRBV14	TRBJ2-3
TGTGCCAGCTCCCTTCACGAGGGTCAGCCCCAGCATTTT	CASSLHEGQPQHF	NA	NA	TRBV12-3/TRBV12-4	TRBJ1-5
TGTGCCAGCAGCCGCCGAGCGGAGAGCACAGATACGCAGTATTTT	CASSRRAESTDTQYF	NA	NA	TRBV27	TRBJ2-3
TGTGCCAGCAGCTTACAGGTGGGGAACACTGAAGCTTTCTTT	CASSLQVGNTEAFF	NA	once	TRBV11-2	TRBJ1-1
TGTGCCAGCAGGGGCCGGGACAGCCTTAATCAGCCCCAGCATTTT	CASRGRDSLNQPQHF	TRBD1	once	TRBV6-5	TRBJ1-5
TGTGCCAGCAGTTACGAGAGGTGGGACACTGAAGCTTTCTTT	CASSYERWDTEAFF	NA	NA	TRBV6-5	TRBJ1-1
TGTGCCAGCAGCGTCGGGACACTGAATGAAAAACTGTTTTTT	CASSVGTLNEKLFF	NA	few	TRBV9	TRBJ1-4
TGTGCCAGCAGCTTAGGTGGACGGTTGAACACTGAAGCCTTCTTT	CASSLGGRLNTEAFF	NA	NA	TRBV13	TRBJ1-1
TGTGCCGCACTGCGGGGCTCTGGAAACACCATATATTTT	CAALRGSGNTIYF	NA	NA	TRBV2	TRBJ1-3
TGTGCCAGCAGCCATACAGAGACCCAGTACTTC	CASSHTETQYF	NA	NA	TRBV6-2/TRBV6-3	TRBJ2-5
TGCGCCAGCAGCTTGGGGAGAGGGGAGACCCAGTACTTC	CASSLGRGETQYF	NA	NA	TRBV5-1	TRBJ2-5
TGTGCCAGCAGTTACGACAGGGTAACGAACACTGAAGCTTTCTTT	CASSYDRVTNTEAFF	TRBD1	NA	TRBV6-5	TRBJ1-1
TGTGCCAGCAGCCAAGAGAGGAGTAAAGCTTTCTTT	CASSQERSKAFF	NA	NA	TRBV3-1/TRBV3-2	TRBJ1-1
TGTGCCAGTAGTACCAGGCATCAGCCCCAGCATTTT	CASSTRHQPQHF	NA	NA	TRBV19	TRBJ1-5
TGTGCCAGCAGTTTAGGGACTAGCAACACCGGGGAGCTGTTTTTT	CASSLGTSNTGELFF	TRBD2	NA	TRBV27	TRBJ2-2
TGTGCCAGCAGTCCCCTCGATCAGCCCCAGCATTTT	CASSPLDQPQHF	NA	NA	TRBV12-3/TRBV12-4	TRBJ1-5
TGCGCCAGCAGCTTGGGGCAGAGCTCTGGAAACACCATATATTTT	CASSLGQSSGNTIYF	NA	NA	TRBV5-1	TRBJ1-3